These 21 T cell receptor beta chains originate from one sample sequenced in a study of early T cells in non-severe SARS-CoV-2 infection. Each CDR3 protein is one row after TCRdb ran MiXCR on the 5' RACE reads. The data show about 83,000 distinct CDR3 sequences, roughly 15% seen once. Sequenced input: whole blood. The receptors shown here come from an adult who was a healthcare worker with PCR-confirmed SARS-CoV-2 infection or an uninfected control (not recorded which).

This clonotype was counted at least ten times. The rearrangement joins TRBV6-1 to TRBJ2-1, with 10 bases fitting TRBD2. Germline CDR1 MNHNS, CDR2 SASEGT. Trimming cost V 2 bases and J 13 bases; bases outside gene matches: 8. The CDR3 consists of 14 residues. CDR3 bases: TGTGCCAGCAGTGAAAAGGTTAGCGGGGGGCTCCAGTTCTTC. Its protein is CASSEKVSGGLQFF.

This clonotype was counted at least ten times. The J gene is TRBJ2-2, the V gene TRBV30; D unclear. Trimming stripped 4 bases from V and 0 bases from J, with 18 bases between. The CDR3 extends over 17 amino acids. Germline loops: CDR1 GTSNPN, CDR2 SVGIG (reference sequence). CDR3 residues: CAWKPSGRPPNTGELFF. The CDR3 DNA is TGTGCCTGGAAGCCCTCCGGCAGGCCACCGAACACCGGGGAGCTGTTTTTT.

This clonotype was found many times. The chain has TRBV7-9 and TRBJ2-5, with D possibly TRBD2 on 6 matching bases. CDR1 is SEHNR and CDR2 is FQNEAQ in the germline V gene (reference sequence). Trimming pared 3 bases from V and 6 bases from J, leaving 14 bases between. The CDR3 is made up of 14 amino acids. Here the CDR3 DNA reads TGTGCCAGCAGCTTTGCGGGACCCCAGAAGACCCAGTACTTC. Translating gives CASSFAGPQKTQYF.

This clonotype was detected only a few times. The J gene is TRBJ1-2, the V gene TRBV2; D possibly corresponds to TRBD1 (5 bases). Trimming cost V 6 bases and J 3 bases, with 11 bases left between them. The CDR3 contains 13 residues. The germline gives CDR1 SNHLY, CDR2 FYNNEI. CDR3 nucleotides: TGTGCCAGCAGCCGACAGAACGACTATGGCTACACCTTC. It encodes CASSRQNDYGYTF.

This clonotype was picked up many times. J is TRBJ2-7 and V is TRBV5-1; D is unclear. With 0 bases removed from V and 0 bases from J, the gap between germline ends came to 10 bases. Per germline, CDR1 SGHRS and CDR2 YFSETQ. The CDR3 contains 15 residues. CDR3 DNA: TGCGCCAGCAGCTTGGAAGCTTGGGACTCCTACGAGCAGTACTTC. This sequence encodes CASSLEAWDSYEQYF.

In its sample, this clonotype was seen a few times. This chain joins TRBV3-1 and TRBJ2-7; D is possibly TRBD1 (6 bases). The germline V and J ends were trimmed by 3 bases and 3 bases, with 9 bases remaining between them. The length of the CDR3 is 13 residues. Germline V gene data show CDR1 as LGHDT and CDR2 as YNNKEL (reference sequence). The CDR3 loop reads CASSHRDNYEQYF. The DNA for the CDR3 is TGTGCCAGCAGCCACCGGGACAACTACGAGCAGTACTTC.

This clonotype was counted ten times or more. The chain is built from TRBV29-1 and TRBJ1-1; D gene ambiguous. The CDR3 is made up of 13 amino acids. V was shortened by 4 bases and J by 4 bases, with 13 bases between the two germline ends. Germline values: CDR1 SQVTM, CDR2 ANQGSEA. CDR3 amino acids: CSVVTSLGTEAFF. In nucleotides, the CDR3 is TGCAGCGTTGTGACATCCCTCGGCACTGAAGCTTTCTTT.

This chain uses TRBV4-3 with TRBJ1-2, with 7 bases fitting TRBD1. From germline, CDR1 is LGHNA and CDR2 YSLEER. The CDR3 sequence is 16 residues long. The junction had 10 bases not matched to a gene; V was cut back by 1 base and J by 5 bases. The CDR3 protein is CASSQGATGARYGYTF. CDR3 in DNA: TGCGCCAGCAGCCAAGGGGCTACAGGGGCGCGATATGGCTACACCTTC.

This chain's CDR3 is CASSPRDRDYNEQFF. The CDR3 DNA reads as TGTGCCAGCAGCCCTCGGGACAGGGACTACAATGAGCAGTTCTTC. This rearrangement joins TRBV9 to TRBJ2-1, with 9 bases identical to TRBD1. CDR3 size: 15 residues. Germline loops: CDR1 SGDLS, CDR2 YYNGEE. V trimming: 4 bases; J trimming: 3 bases; junction bases outside the gene matches: 5.

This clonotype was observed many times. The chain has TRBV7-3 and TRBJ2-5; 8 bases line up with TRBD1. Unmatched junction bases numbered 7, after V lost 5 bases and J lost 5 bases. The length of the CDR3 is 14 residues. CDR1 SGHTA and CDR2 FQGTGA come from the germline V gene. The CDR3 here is CASSATNRGETQYF. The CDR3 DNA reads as TGTGCCAGCAGCGCAACCAACAGGGGGGAGACCCAGTACTTC. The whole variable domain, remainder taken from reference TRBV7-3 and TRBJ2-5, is GAGVSQTPSNKVTEKGKYVELRCDPISGHTALYWYRQSLGQGPEFLIYFQGTGAADDSGLPNDRFFAVRPEGSVSTLKIQRTERGDSAVYLCASSATNRGETQYFGPGTRLLVL.

CDR3 in amino acids: CSASSGANYGYTF. CDR3 DNA: TGCAGTGCTAGTTCAGGGGCCAACTATGGCTACACCTTC. The rearrangement joins TRBV20-1 to TRBJ1-2; perhaps TRBD1 as D (6 bases). This CDR3 is built from 13 residues. Trimming pared 3 bases from V and 2 bases from J, leaving 10 bases between. The germline V gene has CDR1 DFQATT and CDR2 SNEGSKA (reference sequence).

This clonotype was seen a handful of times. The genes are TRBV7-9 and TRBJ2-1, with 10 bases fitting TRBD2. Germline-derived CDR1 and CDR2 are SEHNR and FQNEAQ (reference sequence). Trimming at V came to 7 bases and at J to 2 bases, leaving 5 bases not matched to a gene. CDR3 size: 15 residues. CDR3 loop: CASTRAGGPYNEQFF. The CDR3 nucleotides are TGTGCCAGCACACGAGCGGGGGGGCCCTACAATGAGCAGTTCTTC.

The CDR3 DNA follows: TGTGCCACCAGCAGAGTGACAGGATCTGGGGCCAACGTCCTGACTTTC. This sequence encodes CATSRVTGSGANVLTF. The chain carries TRBV15 and TRBJ2-6; TRBD1 is a possible D gene (6 bases). CDR3 length equals 16 residues. The V and J ends lost 1 base and 1 base respectively, with 8 bases between them. Germline-derived CDR1 and CDR2 are LNHNV and YYDKDF (reference sequence). Complete variable domain (other parts from reference TRBV15 and TRBJ2-6): DAMVIQNPRYQVTQFGKPVTLSCSQTLNHNVMYWYQQKSSQAPKLLFHYYDKDFNNEADTPDNFQSRRPNTSFCFLDIRSPGLGDTAMYLCATSRVTGSGANVLTFGAGSRLTVL.

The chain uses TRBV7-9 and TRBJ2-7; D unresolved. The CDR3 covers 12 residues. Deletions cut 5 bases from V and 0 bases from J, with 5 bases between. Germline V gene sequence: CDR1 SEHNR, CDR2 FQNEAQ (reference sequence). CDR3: CASSRFSYEQYF. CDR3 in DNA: TGTGCCAGCAGCCGTTTCTCCTACGAGCAGTACTTC.

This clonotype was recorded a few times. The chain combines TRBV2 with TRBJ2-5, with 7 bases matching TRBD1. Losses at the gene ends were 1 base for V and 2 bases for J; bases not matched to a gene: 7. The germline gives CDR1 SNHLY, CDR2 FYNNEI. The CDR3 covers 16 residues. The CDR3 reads CASSEVGQPGQETQYF. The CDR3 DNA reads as TGTGCCAGCAGTGAAGTGGGACAGCCCGGGCAAGAGACCCAGTACTTC.

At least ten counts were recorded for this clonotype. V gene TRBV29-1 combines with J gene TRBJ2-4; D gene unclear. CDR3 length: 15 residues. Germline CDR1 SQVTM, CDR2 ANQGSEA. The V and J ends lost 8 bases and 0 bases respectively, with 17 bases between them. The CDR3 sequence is CSSRQTVLAKNIQYF. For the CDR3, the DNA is TGCAGCTCCCGGCAGACGGTCCTAGCCAAAAACATTCAGTACTTC.

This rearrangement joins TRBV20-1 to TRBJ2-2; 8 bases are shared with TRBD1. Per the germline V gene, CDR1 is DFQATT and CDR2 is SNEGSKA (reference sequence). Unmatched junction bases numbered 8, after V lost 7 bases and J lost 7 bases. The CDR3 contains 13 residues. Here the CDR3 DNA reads TGCAGTGTACCGGGACAGGCGGGCGGGGAGCTGTTTTTT. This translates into CSVPGQAGGELFF.

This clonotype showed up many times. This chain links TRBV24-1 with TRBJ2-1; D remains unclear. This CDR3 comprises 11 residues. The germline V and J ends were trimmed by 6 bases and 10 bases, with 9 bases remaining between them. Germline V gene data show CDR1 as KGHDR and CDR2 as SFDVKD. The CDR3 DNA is TGTGCCACCAGTCTAGGGCAGGAGCAGTTCTTC. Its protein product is CATSLGQEQFF.

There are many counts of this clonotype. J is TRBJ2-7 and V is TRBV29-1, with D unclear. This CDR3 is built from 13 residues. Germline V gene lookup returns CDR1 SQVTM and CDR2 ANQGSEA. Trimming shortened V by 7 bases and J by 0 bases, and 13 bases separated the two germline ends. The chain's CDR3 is CSAKIGSSYEQYF. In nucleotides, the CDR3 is TGCAGCGCTAAAATAGGGTCCTCCTACGAGCAGTACTTC.

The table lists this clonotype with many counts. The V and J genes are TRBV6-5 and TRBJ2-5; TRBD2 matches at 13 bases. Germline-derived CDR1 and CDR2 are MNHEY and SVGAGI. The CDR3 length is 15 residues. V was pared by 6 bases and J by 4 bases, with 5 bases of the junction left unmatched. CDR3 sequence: CASRRTSGGGETQYF. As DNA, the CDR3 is TGTGCCAGCAGGAGGACTAGCGGGGGAGGAGAGACCCAGTACTTC.

CDR3 nucleotides: TGCAGTGCTAGAGGGGACTCCTACAATGAGCAGTTCTTC. It encodes CSARGDSYNEQFF. The rearrangement links TRBV20-1 to TRBJ2-1; D not certain. Between the trimmed V and J ends, which lost 1 base and 0 bases, there was a span of 4 bases. Germline V gene data show CDR1 as DFQATT and CDR2 as SNEGSKA (reference sequence). The CDR3 is made up of 13 amino acids.